The 15 T cell receptor beta chains below were found in one sample sequenced in a study of Tregs in tolerant kidney transplant recipients. Clones were read by immunoSEQ multiplex PCR, and TCRdb kept only the in-frame ones, dropping some. Among approximately 30,000 clones, over 65% were seen once, and the ten largest hold 2% to 2.5%. Antigens for these TCRs are unknown. The sequenced material came from Tregs from blood cultured with allogeneic cells. The source of these receptors is a human donor in good health.

This clone occurred once. The V gene is TRBV4-3, the J gene TRBJ2-3; 7 nucleotides line up with TRBD2. In germline, CDR1 is LGHNA, CDR2 YSLEER. J lost 2 bases, V lost 4 bases, and 12 bases had no gene match. The CDR3 extends over 17 amino acids. Here the CDR3 reads CASSLWASGDHTDTQYF. CDR3 DNA sequence: TGCGCCAGCAGCCTCTGGGCCAGCGGGGACCACACAGATACGCAGTATTTT.

This rearrangement joins TRBV5-1 to TRBJ1-2; a possible D gene is TRBD1 (6 bases). Trimming shortened V by 1 base and J by 2 bases, and 12 bases separated the two germline ends. The CDR3 has 15 residues. Germline values: CDR1 SGHRS, CDR2 YFSETQ. CDR3 sequence reads: CASSLLSRGNYGYTF. The CDR3 DNA sequence: TGCGCCAGCAGCTTGCTGTCGAGGGGGAACTATGGCTACACCTTC.

The rearrangement joins TRBV15 to TRBJ2-7; 9 bases map to TRBD1. The CDR3 loop spans 16 amino acids. Germline V gene sequence: CDR1 LNHNV, CDR2 YYDKDF (reference sequence). Germline trimming cut 4 bases from V and 5 bases from J; bases unmatched to any gene: 12. The CDR3, as DNA: TGTGCCACCAGCATCCAGAAGAACAGGGGGCGGAACGAGCAGTACTTC. Residues: CATSIQKNRGRNEQYF. Variable domain in full (rest from reference TRBV15 and TRBJ2-7): DAMVIQNPRYQVTQFGKPVTLSCSQTLNHNVMYWYQQKSSQAPKLLFHYYDKDFNNEADTPDNFQSRRPNTSFCFLDIRSPGLGDTAMYLCATSIQKNRGRNEQYFGPGTRLTVT.

The chain couples TRBV6-5 to TRBJ1-6; 10 bases agree with TRBD1. Losses at the gene ends were 3 bases for V and 10 bases for J; bases not matched to a gene: 6. The CDR3 runs 15 residues. Germline V CDR1 and CDR2: MNHEY, SVGAGI. The DNA of the CDR3 is TGTGCCAGCAGTTATTTCGGGACAGGGGTGTCACCCCTCCACTTT. Its protein product is CASSYFGTGVSPLHF.

CDR3 DNA: TGTGCCAGCAGTGACGGGGCGTCGACAGATACGCAGTATTTT. This codes for CASSDGASTDTQYF. The genes are TRBV6-4 and TRBJ2-3, with D perhaps TRBD1 (5 bases). Looked up from germline, CDR1 is MRHNA and CDR2 is SNTAGT. V lost 2 bases, J lost 3 bases, and 9 bases lay in between. The CDR3 length is 14 residues.

V usage is TRBV19 and J usage is TRBJ1-2; 7 bases are a match to TRBD1. Germline V lookup: CDR1 LNHDA, CDR2 SQIVND (reference sequence). The CDR3 covers 14 residues. The V segment lost 5 bases and the J segment 1 base; nucleotides outside the gene matches: 4. The CDR3 reads CASSEAGGNYGYTF. The CDR3 bases are TGTGCCAGTAGTGAGGCAGGGGGTAACTATGGCTACACCTTC.

The J gene is TRBJ1-4, the V gene TRBV7-2; possible D gene TRBD1, 6 bases. Deletions cut 5 bases from V and 8 bases from J, with 15 bases between. Germline CDR1 SGHTA, CDR2 FQGNSA. This CDR3 has 14 residues. This chain's CDR3 is CASSLGGGGEKLFF. CDR3 DNA: TGTGCCAGCAGCCTGGGAGGGGGAGGCGAAAAACTGTTTTTT.

J is TRBJ2-3 and V is TRBV6-6; D ambiguous. V lost 6 bases to trimming and J lost 4 bases, with 11 bases between them. Germline V gene data show CDR1 as MNHNY and CDR2 as SVGAGI (reference sequence). This CDR3 spans 13 amino acids. The CDR3 nucleotides read TGTGCCAGCAGACCCAGAAAGGCAGATACGCAGTATTTT. Translating it yields CASRPRKADTQYF.

The chain employs TRBV5-6 and TRBJ1-1; maybe TRBD1 (5 bases). The V and J ends lost 4 bases and 2 bases respectively, with 15 bases between them. This CDR3 spans 15 amino acids. CDR1 is SGHDT, CDR2 YYEEEE, per germline. The CDR3 here is CASSLDPQVNTEAFF. The CDR3 region has the DNA TGTGCCAGCAGCCTGGACCCACAGGTTAACACTGAAGCTTTCTTT.

The J gene is TRBJ2-2, the V gene TRBV12-5, with 7 positions matching TRBD2. In germline, CDR1 is LGHNT, CDR2 FRNRAP. The CDR3 runs 16 residues. V lost 3 bases, J lost 5 bases, and 9 bases stayed unmatched. DNA for the CDR3: TGTGCTAGTGGTTTCGGACTAGTCGGATCTACCGGGGAGCTGTTTTTT. Its protein product is CASGFGLVGSTGELFF.

Only a few counts were recorded for this clone. The chain recombines TRBV7-3 with TRBJ1-5, with D perhaps matching TRBD1 (5 bases). CDR1 is SGHTA, CDR2 FQGTGA, per germline. This CDR3 has 12 amino acids. Trimming removed 6 bases from V and 4 bases from J, with 7 bases in between. In DNA, the CDR3 is TGTGCCAGCAGTTCAGGGAATCAGCCCCAGCATTTT. This sequence encodes CASSSGNQPQHF.

V is TRBV6-5 and J is TRBJ1-6; 8 bases are shared with TRBD1. V shed 7 bases and J 9 bases; nucleotides not matched to a gene: 8. The germline gives CDR1 MNHEY, CDR2 SVGAGI. The CDR3 covers 14 residues. This chain's CDR3 is CASTRTGSTSPLHF. The DNA of the CDR3 is TGTGCCAGCACAAGGACAGGGTCAACTTCACCCCTCCACTTT.

The V and J genes are TRBV5-1 and TRBJ1-1; D may be TRBD1 (6 bases). The CDR3 is 16 residues long. Germline loops: CDR1 SGHRS, CDR2 YFSETQ. V lost 6 bases and J lost 1, with 19 bases in between. The CDR3: CASKFRQGIGNTEAFF. DNA of the CDR3: TGCGCCAGCAAGTTTCGGCAGGGGATAGGGAACACTGAAGCTTTCTTT.

The rearrangement uses TRBV14 and TRBJ2-7; D might be TRBD2 (6 bases). Germline CDR1 is SGHDN and CDR2 is FVKESK. The CDR3 has 14 amino acids. V was cut by 1 base and J by 7 bases, with 14 bases left in between. The CDR3 nucleotides are TGTGCCAGCAGCCAAGTTCTATTAAGCGGGGAGCAGTACTTC. Its translation: CASSQVLLSGEQYF.

CDR3 protein: CATGTSGETQYF. In nucleotides, the CDR3 is TGTGCCACCGGGACTAGCGGCGAGACCCAGTACTTC. The gene calls are TRBV6-6 and TRBJ2-5; 11 nucleotides match TRBD2. Germline values: CDR1 MNHNY, CDR2 SVGAGI (reference sequence). V gave up 10 bases and J gave up 5 bases; unmatched junction bases: 3. The CDR3 spans 12 residues.